This T cell receptor (beta chain) is drawn from a study of blood T cell repertoires in COVID-19. Background on the study: The study drew acute and convalescent COVID-19 samples from the United States, Italy and Spain.

V was trimmed by 1 base and J by 8 bases, leaving 8 bases between them. The germline CDR1 and CDR2 sequences are SEHNR and FQNEAQ (reference sequence). The CDR3 sequence is 12 residues long. Measured with immunoSEQ multiplex PCR; TCRdb has only the in-frame clones, and not every one. This sample has 350,000 to 500,000 clones, with nearly 90% found just once. The clonotype originates from a woman under 30 who had been exposed to COVID-19. This chain links TRBV7-9 with TRBJ1-2; no reliable D call. Sequenced sample: PBMCs or T cells enriched from blood (not recorded which). CDR3 nucleotides: TGTGCCAGCAGCTTAGGCGGGGAGGGCTACACCTTC. Encoded protein: CASSLGGEGYTF.